This T cell receptor (beta chain) comes out of a study of T cell repertoires in cytomegalovirus infection (dated by TCRdb to about 2019). A note on the overall study: Donor HLA type was relevant to the analysis, as public TCR beta signatures indicated carriage of CMV infection together with the matching HLA type. Beyond this particular receptor, the publication reports: In both this cohort and an independent cohort of 352 donors, the cumulative frequency of public TCR beta family members distinguished carriers of CMV infection plus the relevant HLA type. The ex vivo response was dominated by HLA-C-restricted CMV-specific TCR beta clonotypes, and the single most frequent clonotype in two of eight donors was supplied by these HLA-C-restricted clonotypes.

The instrument was an Illumina HiSeq 1500. TCRdb cleaned the public reads at Q25 with fastp, built clones with MiXCR and kept in-frame beta chains. Here each entry gathers all rows of one CDR3 protein and keeps the most common genes and DNA. Within this sample are about 310,000 distinct CDR3 sequences, with roughly 15% of them counted one time only. The ten largest clones capture around 12% of the sample. Trimming removed 5 bases from V and 0 bases from J, leaving 14 bases between the germline ends. CDR1 MNHEY and CDR2 SVGAGI were looked up in the germline V gene. The cysteine opens and the phenylalanine closes a CDR3 of 15 amino acids. Of all the DNA, just the CDR3 is kept, 45 bases in frame from base 1. This clonotype was picked up a small number of times. Its antigen has not been determined. No much larger clonotype is one base removed from it; base qualities were not supplied.

This TCR was recovered from a human donor in good health (CMV status not recorded). Some clones in this sample may be carry-over from other donors' samples. Recombination connected TRBV6-5 to TRBJ2-7; the D assignment is uncertain and may be TRBD1 or TRBD2, with 5 bases supporting each. Sequencing was done on a sample of PBMCs. The sequenced DNA: TGTGCCAGCAGTACCGTAGGGGAGAGCTCCTACGAGCAGTACTTC. Its product reads: CASSTVGESSYEQYF.